This T cell receptor (beta chain) derives from a study of T cells in Graves' hyperthyroidism and ophthalmopathy. Looking at the study overall: At the time of initial diagnosis and before any treatment, peripheral blood was collected. General study results and limits: A median about 6.2 months before onset, the model predicted ophthalmopathy.

Amplified regions were TCR beta CDR3 sequences from RNA transcripts. The HTBI primer set served for first-round RT-PCR of the TCR CDR3. MiXCR, applied by TCRdb to the multiplex PCR reads, yields one record per CDR3 protein. The table includes approximately 520,000 distinct CDR3 sequences, 20% to 25% detected once. This clonotype was seen many times. The antigen is undetermined. The CDR3 totals 13 residues. The germline CDR1 and CDR2 sequences are SGDLS and YYNGEE. The V and J ends lost 4 bases and 5 bases, in that order; junction bases with no gene match: 1. The sequence derives from a man aged 18 to 29 with Graves' hyperthyroidism. Sequenced: blood. The chain joins TRBV9 to TRBJ2-5, with 11 bases aligning to TRBD2. Here the CDR3 reads CASSTSGGETQYF. For the CDR3, the DNA is TGTGCCAGCAGCACTAGCGGGGGTGAGACCCAGTACTTC.